A selection of T cell receptor beta chains follows, all from one sample in a study of blood T cell repertoires in COVID-19. This table comes from immunoSEQ multiplex PCR, and its TCRdb copy is limited to in-frame clones, with some not included. There are 170,000 or so clones in the sample; approximately 80% occur only once, and about 1.6% lies in the top ten. Specimen: peripheral blood. These receptors originate from a human donor in a cohort sampled during active COVID-19. CDR3s include the opening cysteine and the closing phenylalanine or tryptophan. D genes are given only for firm matches. Size is stated for part of the rows, as once, few or many counts, or as a class when the clone is expanded.

length: 15; J: TRBJ1-2; V: TRBV5-4; size: .; D: .; DNA: TGTGCCAGCAGCCTGGGCCAGGGCGAGAACTATGGCTACACCTTC; CDR3: CASSLGQGENYGYTF
length: 13; J: TRBJ2-3; V: TRBV10-1; size: .; D: .; DNA: TGCGCCAGCAGTGAGTCAGGCGGAGATACGCAGTATTTT; CDR3: CASSESGGDTQYF
length: 13; J: TRBJ2-7; V: TRBV12-3/TRBV12-4; size: many; D: .; DNA: TGTGCCAGCAGTTTAGGGCTAGCCTACGAGCAGTACTTC; CDR3: CASSLGLAYEQYF
length: 15; J: TRBJ1-2; V: TRBV6-5; size: .; D: TRBD1; DNA: TGTGCCAGCAGTTACTCGAGGGGACAGGGAGATGGCTACACCTTC; CDR3: CASSYSRGQGDGYTF
length: 13; J: TRBJ1-5; V: TRBV12-3/TRBV12-4; size: .; D: TRBD1; DNA: TGTGCCAGCAGGCAACAGGGGGGGCAGCCCCAGCATTTT; CDR3: CASRQQGGQPQHF
length: 15; J: TRBJ1-5; V: TRBV7-2; size: once; D: TRBD1; DNA: TGTGCCAGCAGCTTATACCAGGGGGCGCGGCAGCCCCAGCATTTT; CDR3: CASSLYQGARQPQHF
length: 13; J: TRBJ2-7; V: TRBV5-1; size: .; D: .; DNA: TGCGCCAGCAGCTCCCAGGGTTCCTACGAGCAGTACTTC; CDR3: CASSSQGSYEQYF
length: 13; J: TRBJ1-1; V: TRBV7-2; size: .; D: .; DNA: TGTGCCAGCAGCTTAGTGGCAGGTCCTGAAGCTTTCTTT; CDR3: CASSLVAGPEAFF
length: 15; J: TRBJ2-7; V: TRBV10-3; size: .; D: TRBD2; DNA: TGTGCCATCAAGAGAGGACTAGCGGGAGAGTACGAGCAGTACTTC; CDR3: CAIKRGLAGEYEQYF
length: 13; J: TRBJ1-2; V: TRBV20-1; size: .; D: TRBD1; DNA: TGCAGTGCTAGTACACAGGGGAACTATGGCTACACCTTC; CDR3: CSASTQGNYGYTF
length: 14; J: TRBJ2-1; V: TRBV28; size: once; D: TRBD1; DNA: TGTGCCAGCAGTCTCTCCGGGACAGATAATGAGCAGTTCTTC; CDR3: CASSLSGTDNEQFF
length: 13; J: TRBJ2-7; V: TRBV18; size: .; D: .; DNA: TGTGCCAGCTCACCACTTGCAGGGCGCGAGCAGTACTTC; CDR3: CASSPLAGREQYF
length: 13; J: TRBJ1-1; V: TRBV6-5; size: .; D: .; DNA: TGTGCCAGCAGTTACTCCAGGAACACTGAAGCTTTCTTT; CDR3: CASSYSRNTEAFF
length: 13; J: TRBJ1-4; V: TRBV27; size: .; D: .; DNA: TGTGCCAGCAGCCCCGGGGGTTTGGGAAAACTGTTTTTT; CDR3: CASSPGGLGKLFF
length: 13; J: TRBJ1-2; V: TRBV7-8; size: .; D: .; DNA: TGTGCCAGCAGCTTAGCGCTTAGAGGGCCCTTAGCCTTC; CDR3: CASSLALRGPLAF
length: 14; J: TRBJ1-1; V: TRBV4-1; size: .; D: TRBD1; DNA: TGCGCCAGCAGCCTGACAGGGTTGAACACTGAAGCTTTCTTT; CDR3: CASSLTGLNTEAFF
length: 16; J: TRBJ2-3; V: TRBV3-1/TRBV3-2; size: .; D: TRBD2; DNA: TGTGCCAGCAGCCAAGATCGTCCGGCTAGCGGGAAAACGCAGTATTTT; CDR3: CASSQDRPASGKTQYF
length: 14; J: TRBJ2-7; V: TRBV9; size: .; D: .; DNA: TGTGCCAGCAGCCCTCGTTCGGCAGGCTACGAGCAGTACTTC; CDR3: CASSPRSAGYEQYF
length: 12; J: TRBJ2-5; V: TRBV2; size: .; D: .; DNA: TGTGCCAGCAGTGACAGGCAAGAGACCCAGTACTTC; CDR3: CASSDRQETQYF
length: 13; J: TRBJ1-1; V: TRBV6-5; size: few; D: TRBD1; DNA: TGTGCCAGCAGACAGGGGGCCTTCACTGAAGCTTTCTTT; CDR3: CASRQGAFTEAFF
length: 13; J: TRBJ2-5; V: TRBV28; size: .; D: TRBD2; DNA: TGTGCCAGCAGACTAGCGGGATTAGAGACCCAGTACTTC; CDR3: CASRLAGLETQYF
length: 15; J: TRBJ2-7; V: TRBV3-1/TRBV3-2; size: .; D: TRBD2; DNA: TGTGCCAGCAGCCAGGCGAGGACTAGCGTCTACGAGCAGTACTTC; CDR3: CASSQARTSVYEQYF
length: 13; J: TRBJ1-2; V: TRBV18; size: .; D: .; DNA: TGTGCCAGCTCCCCAGACGGGGACTATGGCTACACCTTC; CDR3: CASSPDGDYGYTF
length: 14; J: TRBJ1-1; V: TRBV7-6; size: .; D: TRBD1; DNA: TGTGCCAGCAGCTTAGGACAGGGGGCTTCGGAAGCTTTCTTT; CDR3: CASSLGQGASEAFF
length: 13; J: TRBJ2-5; V: TRBV11-2; size: .; D: .; DNA: TGTGCCAGCAGCTTGGGGGCGCTTGAGACCCAGTACTTC; CDR3: CASSLGALETQYF
length: 13; J: TRBJ1-2; V: TRBV28; size: .; D: .; DNA: TGTGCCAGCCGGGCAGGGATAAACTATGGCTACACCTTC; CDR3: CASRAGINYGYTF
length: 13; J: TRBJ1-4; V: TRBV10-3; size: .; D: .; DNA: TGTGCCACCCCAGGGGCAACTAATGAAAAACTGTTTTTT; CDR3: CATPGATNEKLFF
length: 14; J: TRBJ2-1; V: TRBV7-8; size: few; D: .; DNA: TGTGCCAGCAGCTTAGGGGCGGGTAACAATGAGCAGTTCTTC; CDR3: CASSLGAGNNEQFF
length: 15; J: TRBJ2-1; V: TRBV9; size: .; D: .; DNA: TGTGCCAGCAGCCTGCAGGGCCTTAACTACAATGAGCAGTTCTTC; CDR3: CASSLQGLNYNEQFF
length: 15; J: TRBJ1-1; V: TRBV19; size: .; D: TRBD1; DNA: TGTGCCAGTAGTATGCAGGGGGCCTCGGGCACTGAAGCTTTCTTT; CDR3: CASSMQGASGTEAFF
length: 12; J: TRBJ1-6; V: TRBV24-1; size: .; D: .; DNA: TGTGCCACCAGTCCACAGAATTCACCCCTCCACTTT; CDR3: CATSPQNSPLHF
length: 15; J: TRBJ2-7; V: TRBV10-3; size: .; D: TRBD1; DNA: TGTGCCATCCGTTCGGGACAGGGAAAAACCCACGAGCAGTACTTC; CDR3: CAIRSGQGKTHEQYF
length: 13; J: TRBJ1-4; V: TRBV10-1; size: .; D: .; DNA: TGCGCCAGCAGTGCCCAGCAGGGGGAAAAACTGTTTTTT; CDR3: CASSAQQGEKLFF
length: 15; J: TRBJ2-3; V: TRBV7-2; size: .; D: .; DNA: TGTGCCAGCAGCCCGGGGACTCTCTGGAGGGATACGCAGTATTTT; CDR3: CASSPGTLWRDTQYF
length: 16; J: TRBJ2-1; V: TRBV24-1; size: .; D: TRBD2; DNA: TGTGCCACCACCAGGACTAGCGGGGGGGCCGTCGATGAGCAGTTCTTC; CDR3: CATTRTSGGAVDEQFF
length: 19; J: TRBJ2-3; V: TRBV5-8; size: .; D: TRBD2; DNA: TGTGCCAGCAGCACCAGACTAGCGGGACGGCTCACTAGCACAGATACGCAGTATTTT; CDR3: CASSTRLAGRLTSTDTQYF
length: 14; J: TRBJ2-5; V: TRBV29-1; size: .; D: TRBD2; DNA: TGCAGCGTTGAACAAGCGGGAGGAGAAGAGACCCAGTACTTC; CDR3: CSVEQAGGEETQYF
length: 17; J: TRBJ1-6; V: TRBV19; size: few; D: .; DNA: TGTGCCAGTAGGGCCCCCCCTGGACAGAAAGCAAATTCACCCCTCCACTTT; CDR3: CASRAPPGQKANSPLHF
length: 14; J: TRBJ1-2; V: TRBV7-9; size: .; D: TRBD1; DNA: TGTGCCAGCAACCCCGACACAGGGGACTATGGCTACACCTTC; CDR3: CASNPDTGDYGYTF
length: 12; J: TRBJ2-3; V: TRBV19; size: .; D: .; DNA: TGTGCCAGTAGGCAGTCGGGAGATACGCAGTATTTT; CDR3: CASRQSGDTQYF
length: 18; J: TRBJ2-6; V: TRBV7-9; size: .; D: TRBD1; DNA: TGTGCCAGCTCGGACAGGGAACATAACCCCTCTGGGGCCAACGTCCTGACTTTC; CDR3: CASSDREHNPSGANVLTF
length: 13; J: TRBJ1-2; V: TRBV20-1; size: .; D: TRBD1; DNA: TGCAGTGCTAGTACAGGGGATGACTATGGCTACACCTTC; CDR3: CSASTGDDYGYTF
length: 15; J: TRBJ2-7; V: TRBV11-2; size: .; D: .; DNA: TGTGCCAGCAGCTTAACCCCAGGGAAATCGTACGAGCAGTACTTC; CDR3: CASSLTPGKSYEQYF
length: 13; J: TRBJ2-7; V: TRBV2; size: .; D: .; DNA: TGTGCCAGCAGTGTAAACGAGCGATACGAGCAGTACTTC; CDR3: CASSVNERYEQYF
length: 16; J: TRBJ2-3; V: TRBV18; size: .; D: TRBD2; DNA: TGTGCCAGCTCACCACCGGGCCTAGCGGGGTCAGATACGCAGTATTTT; CDR3: CASSPPGLAGSDTQYF
length: 14; J: TRBJ1-5; V: TRBV18; size: .; D: .; DNA: TGTGCCAGCTCACTCGGGAGCCCGGGGCAGCCCCAGCATTTT; CDR3: CASSLGSPGQPQHF
length: 17; J: TRBJ2-5; V: TRBV9; size: .; D: TRBD2; DNA: TGTGCCAGCAGCACGGGACTAGCGCGAAAGTCCGAAGAGACCCAGTACTTC; CDR3: CASSTGLARKSEETQYF
length: 17; J: TRBJ1-1; V: TRBV5-3; size: .; D: TRBD1; DNA: TGTGCCAGAAGCTTGGAGTCCCGGGACAGACCGATCACTGAAGCTTTCTTT; CDR3: CARSLESRDRPITEAFF
length: 14; J: TRBJ1-2; V: TRBV10-1; size: .; D: .; DNA: TGCGCCAGCAGCCCAATACAGGGTCCCTATGGCTACACCTTC; CDR3: CASSPIQGPYGYTF
length: 15; J: TRBJ2-7; V: TRBV5-4; size: .; D: TRBD2; DNA: TGTGCCAGCAGCTTGGGACTAGCGGGAGCCTACGAGCAGTACTTC; CDR3: CASSLGLAGAYEQYF
length: 15; J: TRBJ1-2; V: TRBV5-1; size: once; D: .; DNA: TGCGCCAGCAGCTTGACCGCCGCCCCCGGAGATGGCTACACCTTC; CDR3: CASSLTAAPGDGYTF
length: 15; J: TRBJ2-5; V: TRBV2; size: few; D: TRBD2; DNA: TGTGCCAGCAGGGACGGGACTAGCGGGGGGGAGACCCAGTACTTC; CDR3: CASRDGTSGGETQYF
length: 15; J: TRBJ2-2; V: TRBV5-8; size: .; D: TRBD1; DNA: TGTGCCAGCTACGACAGGGGGAGTGACACCGGGGAGCTGTTTTTT; CDR3: CASYDRGSDTGELFF
length: 17; J: TRBJ1-5; V: TRBV4-3; size: .; D: .; DNA: TGCGCCAGCAGCCAAGAGTGGGCCGGGGAAAGCAATCAGCCCCAGCATTTT; CDR3: CASSQEWAGESNQPQHF
length: 13; J: TRBJ1-2; V: TRBV25-1; size: .; D: TRBD1; DNA: TGTGCCAGCAGTGAATCCTACAGGGGTGGCTACACCTTC; CDR3: CASSESYRGGYTF
length: 14; J: TRBJ2-1; V: TRBV11-3; size: few; D: .; DNA: TGTGCCAGCAGCGAACCGGGACTCAACAATGAGCAGTTCTTC; CDR3: CASSEPGLNNEQFF
length: 14; J: TRBJ2-7; V: TRBV2; size: .; D: TRBD2; DNA: TGTGCCAGCAGTGAGCTCGGGGGGGGGAACGAGCAGTACTTC; CDR3: CASSELGGGNEQYF